This TCR beta chain was captured by sequencing in a study of T-cell reconstitution after alpha-beta-depleted transplantation in children. Study results and caveats: In some patients, recipient T cells and intrathymic progenitors surviving conditioning explained high day-60 diversity. One year after transplant, T-cell counts and diversity came mostly from newly produced T cells. Alpha-beta T cells present about two months after transplant were reported to originate from several hundred expanded graft clones.

This sample's TCRbeta library carried unique molecular identifier barcodes. TCRdb re-called the PCR reads with MiXCR, one entry per CDR3 protein. Of around 130,000 distinct CDR3 sequences in the sample, 9.5% to 10% were seen once. Deletions cut 4 bases from V and 3 bases from J, with 12 bases between. This CDR3 region has 13 residues. CDR1 and CDR2 from the germline V gene are SQVTM and ANQGSEA. For this clonotype: Its antigen is undetermined.

This receptor was obtained from a girl under three years old who had a stem cell transplant for combined immunodeficiency, so the T cells may come from the graft donor. The material sequenced was PBMCs, mostly from graft donor cells, taken 180 days after TCRalphabeta/CD19-depleted stem cell transplant. The genes are TRBV29-1 and TRBJ1-2; no definite D call. CDR3 loop: CSVGPPGDYGYTF. CDR3 nucleotides: TGCAGCGTTGGCCCTCCCGGGGACTATGGCTACACCTTC.